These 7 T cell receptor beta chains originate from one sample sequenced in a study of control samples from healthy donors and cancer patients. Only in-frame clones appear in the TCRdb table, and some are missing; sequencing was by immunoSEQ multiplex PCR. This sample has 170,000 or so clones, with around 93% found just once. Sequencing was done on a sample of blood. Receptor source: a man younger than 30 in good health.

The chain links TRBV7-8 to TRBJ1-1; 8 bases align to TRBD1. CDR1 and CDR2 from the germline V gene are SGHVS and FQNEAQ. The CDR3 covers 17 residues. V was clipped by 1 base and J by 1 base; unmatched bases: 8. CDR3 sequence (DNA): TGTGCCAGCAGCTTAGTAGGGGCAGGGGGCGCGAACACTGAAGCTTTCTTT. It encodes CASSLVGAGGANTEAFF.

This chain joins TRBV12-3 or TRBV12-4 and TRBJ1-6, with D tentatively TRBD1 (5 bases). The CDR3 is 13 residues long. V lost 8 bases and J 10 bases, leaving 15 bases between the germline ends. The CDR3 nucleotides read TGTGCCAGCGGACAAACGGGGGAATCACCCCTCCACTTT. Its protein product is CASGQTGESPLHF.

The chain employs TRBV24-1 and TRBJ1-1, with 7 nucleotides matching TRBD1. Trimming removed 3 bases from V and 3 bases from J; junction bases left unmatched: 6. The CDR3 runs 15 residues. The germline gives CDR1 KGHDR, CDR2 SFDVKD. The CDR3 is CATSDARTGDTEAFF. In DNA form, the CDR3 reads TGTGCCACCAGTGATGCCCGAACAGGGGACACTGAAGCTTTCTTT.

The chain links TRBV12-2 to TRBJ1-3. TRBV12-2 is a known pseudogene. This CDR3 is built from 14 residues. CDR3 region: CASRFCASGNTIYF. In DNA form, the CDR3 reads TGTGCAAGTCGCTTTTGTGCATCTGGAAACACCATATATTTT.

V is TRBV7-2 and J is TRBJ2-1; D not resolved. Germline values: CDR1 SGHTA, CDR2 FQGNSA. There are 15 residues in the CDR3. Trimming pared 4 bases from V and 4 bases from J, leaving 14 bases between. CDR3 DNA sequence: TGTGCCAGCAGCTCCTCGGAGAGAGCATACAATGAGCAGTTCTTC. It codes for CASSSSERAYNEQFF.

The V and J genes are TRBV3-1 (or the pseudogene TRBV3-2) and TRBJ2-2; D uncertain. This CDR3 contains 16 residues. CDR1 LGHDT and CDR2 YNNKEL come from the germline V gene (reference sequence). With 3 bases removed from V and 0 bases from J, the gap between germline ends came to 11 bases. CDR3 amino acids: CASSHGWQANTGELFF. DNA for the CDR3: TGTGCCAGCAGCCACGGTTGGCAGGCGAACACCGGGGAGCTGTTTTTT.

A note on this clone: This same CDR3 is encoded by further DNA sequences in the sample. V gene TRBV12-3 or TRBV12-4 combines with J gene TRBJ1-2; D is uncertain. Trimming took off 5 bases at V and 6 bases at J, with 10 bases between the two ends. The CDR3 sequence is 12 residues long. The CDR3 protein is CASSHYKDGYTF. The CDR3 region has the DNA TGTGCCAGCAGTCACTACAAGGATGGCTACACCTTC.